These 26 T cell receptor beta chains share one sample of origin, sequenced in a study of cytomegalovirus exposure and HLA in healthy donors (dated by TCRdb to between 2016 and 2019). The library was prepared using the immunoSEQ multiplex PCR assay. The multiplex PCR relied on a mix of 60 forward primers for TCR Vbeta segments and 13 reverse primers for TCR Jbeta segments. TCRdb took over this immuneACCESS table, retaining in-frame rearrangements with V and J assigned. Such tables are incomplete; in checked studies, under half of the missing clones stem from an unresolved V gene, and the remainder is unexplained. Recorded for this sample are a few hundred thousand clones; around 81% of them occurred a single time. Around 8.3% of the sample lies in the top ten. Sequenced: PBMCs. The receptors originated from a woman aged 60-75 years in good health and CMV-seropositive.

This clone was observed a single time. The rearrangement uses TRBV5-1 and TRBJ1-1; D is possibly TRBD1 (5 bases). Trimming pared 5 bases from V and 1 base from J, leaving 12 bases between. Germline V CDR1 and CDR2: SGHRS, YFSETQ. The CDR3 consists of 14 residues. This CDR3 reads CASSAGSGNTEAFF. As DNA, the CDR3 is TGCGCCAGCAGTGCAGGGTCGGGGAACACTGAAGCTTTCTTT.

CDR3 sequence (DNA): TGTGCCACCAGCAAGGTGGGACCGGACAGCCTGGTGTTTTTT. Its protein is CATSKVGPDSLVFF. The rearrangement joins TRBV15 to TRBJ1-4, with D possibly being TRBD1 (6 bases). Deletions cut 4 bases from V and 15 bases from J, with 21 bases between. Germline values: CDR1 LNHNV, CDR2 YYDKDF (reference sequence). The CDR3 length is 14 residues.

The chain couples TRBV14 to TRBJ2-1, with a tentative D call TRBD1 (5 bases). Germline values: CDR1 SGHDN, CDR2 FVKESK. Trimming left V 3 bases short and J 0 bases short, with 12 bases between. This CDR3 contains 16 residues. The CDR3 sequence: CASSHKDTSSYNEQFF. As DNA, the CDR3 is TGTGCCAGCAGCCATAAGGACACGAGCTCCTACAATGAGCAGTTCTTC.

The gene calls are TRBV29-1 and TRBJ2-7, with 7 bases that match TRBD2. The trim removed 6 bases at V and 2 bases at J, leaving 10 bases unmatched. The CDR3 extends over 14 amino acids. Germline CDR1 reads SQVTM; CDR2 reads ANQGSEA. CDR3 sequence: CSVGGGRSAYEQYF. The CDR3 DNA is TGCAGCGTGGGGGGGGGACGGAGTGCCTACGAGCAGTACTTC.

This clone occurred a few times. Here the CDR3 DNA reads TGTGCCGCCCAGACAGGGGGATCCTACGAGCAGTACTTC. Protein: CAAQTGGSYEQYF. The chain combines TRBV30 with TRBJ2-7; 9 nucleotides agree with TRBD1. Germline CDR1 and CDR2: GTSNPN and SVGIG (reference sequence). The length of the CDR3 is 13 residues. V was pared by 8 bases and J by 1 base, with 6 bases of the junction left unmatched.

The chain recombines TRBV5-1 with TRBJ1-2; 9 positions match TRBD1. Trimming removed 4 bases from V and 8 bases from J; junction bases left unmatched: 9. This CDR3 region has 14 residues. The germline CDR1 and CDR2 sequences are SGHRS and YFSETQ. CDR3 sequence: CASSAQGASKGYTF. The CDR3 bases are TGCGCCAGCAGCGCACAGGGGGCCTCCAAGGGCTACACCTTC. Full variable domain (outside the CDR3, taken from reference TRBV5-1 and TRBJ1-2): KAGVTQTPRYLIKTRGQQVTLSCSPISGHRSVSWYQQTPGQGLQFLFEYFSETQRNKGNFPGRFSGRQFSNSRSEMNVSTLELGDSALYLCASSAQGASKGYTFGSGTRLTVV.

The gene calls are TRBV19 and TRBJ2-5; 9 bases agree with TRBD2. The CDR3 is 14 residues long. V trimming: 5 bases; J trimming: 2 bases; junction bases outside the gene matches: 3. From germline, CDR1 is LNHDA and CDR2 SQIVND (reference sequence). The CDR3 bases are TGTGCCAGTAGTCCGGGACTAGCACAAGAGACCCAGTACTTC. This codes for CASSPGLAQETQYF.

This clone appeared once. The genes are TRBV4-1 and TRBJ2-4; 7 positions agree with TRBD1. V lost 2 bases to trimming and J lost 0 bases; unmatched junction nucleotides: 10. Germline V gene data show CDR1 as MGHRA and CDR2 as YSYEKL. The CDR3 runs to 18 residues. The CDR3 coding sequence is TGCGCCAGCAGCCAACAAGACAGGGCCCCGTTAGCCAAAAACATTCAGTACTTC. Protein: CASSQQDRAPLAKNIQYF.

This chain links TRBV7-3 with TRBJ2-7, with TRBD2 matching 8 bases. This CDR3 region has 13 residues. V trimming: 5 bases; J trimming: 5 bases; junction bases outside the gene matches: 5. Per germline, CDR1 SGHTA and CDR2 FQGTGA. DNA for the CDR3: TGTGCCAGCAGCCCAGGACTAGCCAACGAGCAGTACTTC. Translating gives CASSPGLANEQYF.

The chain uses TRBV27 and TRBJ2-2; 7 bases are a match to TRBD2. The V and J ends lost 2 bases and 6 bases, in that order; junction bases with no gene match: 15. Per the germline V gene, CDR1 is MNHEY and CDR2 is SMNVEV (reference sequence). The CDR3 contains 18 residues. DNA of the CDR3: TGTGCCAGCAGTTTAATTCTCCGACTAGCACCTAGACCCGGGGAGCTGTTTTTT. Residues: CASSLILRLAPRPGELFF.

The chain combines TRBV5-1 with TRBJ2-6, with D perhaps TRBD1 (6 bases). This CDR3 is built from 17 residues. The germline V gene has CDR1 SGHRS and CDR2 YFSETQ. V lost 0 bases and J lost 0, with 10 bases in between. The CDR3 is CASSLVGQSSGANVLTF. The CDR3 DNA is TGCGCCAGCAGCTTGGTAGGACAGAGCTCTGGGGCCAACGTCCTGACTTTC.

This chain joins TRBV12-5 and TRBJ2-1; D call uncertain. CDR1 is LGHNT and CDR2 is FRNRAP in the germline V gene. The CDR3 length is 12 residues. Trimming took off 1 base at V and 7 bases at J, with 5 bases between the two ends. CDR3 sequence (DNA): TGTGCTAGTGGTTTGGGAGGAAATGAGCAGTTCTTC. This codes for CASGLGGNEQFF.

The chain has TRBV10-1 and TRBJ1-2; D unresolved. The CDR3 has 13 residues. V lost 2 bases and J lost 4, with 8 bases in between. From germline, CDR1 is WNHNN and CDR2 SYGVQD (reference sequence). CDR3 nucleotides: TGCGCCAGCAGTGAGGGAGGAAGCTATGGCTACACCTTC. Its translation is CASSEGGSYGYTF.

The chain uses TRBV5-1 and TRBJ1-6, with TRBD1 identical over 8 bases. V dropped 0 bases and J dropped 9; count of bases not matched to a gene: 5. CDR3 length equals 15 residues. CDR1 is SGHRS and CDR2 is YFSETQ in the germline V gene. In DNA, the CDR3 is TGCGCCAGCAGCTTGGGGACAGGGAAACTTTCACCCCTCCACTTT. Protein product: CASSLGTGKLSPLHF.

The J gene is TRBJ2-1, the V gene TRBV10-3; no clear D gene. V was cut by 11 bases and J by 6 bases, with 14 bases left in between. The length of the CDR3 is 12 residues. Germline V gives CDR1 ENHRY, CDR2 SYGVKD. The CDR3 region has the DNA TGTGCCGCGGCCGCTAATTTCAATGAGCAGTTCTTC. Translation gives CAAAANFNEQFF.

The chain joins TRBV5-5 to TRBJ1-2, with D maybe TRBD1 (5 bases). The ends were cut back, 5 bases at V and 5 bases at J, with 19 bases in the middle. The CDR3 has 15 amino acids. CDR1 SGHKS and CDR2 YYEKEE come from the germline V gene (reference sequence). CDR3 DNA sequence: TGTGCCAGCAGGACGGGCGTGGGCAGGGATTATGGCTACACCTTC. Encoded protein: CASRTGVGRDYGYTF.

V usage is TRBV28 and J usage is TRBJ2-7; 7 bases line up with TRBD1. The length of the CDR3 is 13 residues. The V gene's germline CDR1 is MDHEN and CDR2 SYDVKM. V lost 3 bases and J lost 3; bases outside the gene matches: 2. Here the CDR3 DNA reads TGTGCCAGCAGTTTGGGACAGAGCTACGAGCAGTACTTC. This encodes CASSLGQSYEQYF.

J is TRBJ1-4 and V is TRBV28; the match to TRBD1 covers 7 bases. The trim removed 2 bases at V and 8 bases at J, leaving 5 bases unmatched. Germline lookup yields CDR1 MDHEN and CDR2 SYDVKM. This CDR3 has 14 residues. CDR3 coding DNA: TGTGCCAGCAGTTTAGCACAGGGGATAGAAAAACTGTTTTTT. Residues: CASSLAQGIEKLFF.

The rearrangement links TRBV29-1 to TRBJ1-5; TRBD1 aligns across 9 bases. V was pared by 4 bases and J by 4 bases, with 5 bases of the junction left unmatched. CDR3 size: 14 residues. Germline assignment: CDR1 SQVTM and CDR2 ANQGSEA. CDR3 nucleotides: TGCAGCGTTGTCTCACAGGGGGCGAATCAGCCCCAGCATTTT. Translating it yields CSVVSQGANQPQHF.

The CDR3 protein is CASSFGSAAWEQYF. In nucleotides, the CDR3 is TGTGCCAGCAGCTTTGGATCTGCGGCCTGGGAGCAGTACTTC. The chain is built from TRBV5-6 and TRBJ2-7; D is unresolved. Germline V gives CDR1 SGHDT, CDR2 YYEEEE. The V gene lost 2 bases and the J gene lost 7 bases, with 16 bases spanning the gap. This CDR3 is 14 amino acids long.

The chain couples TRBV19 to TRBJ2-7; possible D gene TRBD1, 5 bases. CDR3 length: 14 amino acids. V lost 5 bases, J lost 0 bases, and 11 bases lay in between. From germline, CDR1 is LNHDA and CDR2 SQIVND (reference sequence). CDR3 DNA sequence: TGTGCCAGTAGTGTACAGGATTCCTCCTACGAGCAGTACTTC. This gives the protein CASSVQDSSYEQYF.

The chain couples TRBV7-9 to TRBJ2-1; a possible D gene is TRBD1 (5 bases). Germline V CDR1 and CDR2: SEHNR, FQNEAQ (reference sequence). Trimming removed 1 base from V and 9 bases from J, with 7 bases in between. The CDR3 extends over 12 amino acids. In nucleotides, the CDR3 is TGTGCCAGCAGCTTAGTGGGGCGTGAGCAGTTCTTC. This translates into CASSLVGREQFF. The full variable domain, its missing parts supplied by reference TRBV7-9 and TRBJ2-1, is DTGVSQNPRHKITKRGQNVTFRCDPISEHNRLYWYRQTLGQGPEFLTYFQNEAQLEKSRLLSDRFSAERPKGSFSTLEIQRTEQGDSAMYLCASSLVGREQFFGPGTRLTVL.

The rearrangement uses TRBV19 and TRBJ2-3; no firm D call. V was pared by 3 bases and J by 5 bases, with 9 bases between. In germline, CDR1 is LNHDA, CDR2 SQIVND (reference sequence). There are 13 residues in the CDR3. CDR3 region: CASSILVGDTQYF. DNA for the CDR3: TGTGCCAGTAGTATTCTAGTGGGAGATACGCAGTATTTT. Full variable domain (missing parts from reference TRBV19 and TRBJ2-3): DGGITQSPKYLFRKEGQNVTLSCEQNLNHDAMYWYRQDPGQGLRLIYYSQIVNDFQKGDIAEGYSVSREKKESFPLTVTSAQKNPTAFYLCASSILVGDTQYFGPGTRLTVL.

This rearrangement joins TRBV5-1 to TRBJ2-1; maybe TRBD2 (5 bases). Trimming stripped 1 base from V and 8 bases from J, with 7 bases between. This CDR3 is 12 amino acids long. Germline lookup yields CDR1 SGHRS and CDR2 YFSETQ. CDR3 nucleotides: TGCGCCAGCAGCTTGTTGGGAGATGAGCAGTTCTTC. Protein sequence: CASSLLGDEQFF.

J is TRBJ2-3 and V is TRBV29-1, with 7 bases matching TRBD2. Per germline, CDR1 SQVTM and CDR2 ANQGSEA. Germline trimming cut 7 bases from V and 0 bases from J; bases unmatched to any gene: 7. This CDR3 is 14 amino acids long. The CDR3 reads CSAVGGGSTDTQYF. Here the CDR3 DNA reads TGCAGCGCCGTGGGGGGGGGTAGCACAGATACGCAGTATTTT.

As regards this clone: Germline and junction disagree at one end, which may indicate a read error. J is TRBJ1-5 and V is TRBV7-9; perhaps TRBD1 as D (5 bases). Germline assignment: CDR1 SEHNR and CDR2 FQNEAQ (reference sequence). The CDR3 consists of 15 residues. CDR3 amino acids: CSSSLGDSQNQPQHF. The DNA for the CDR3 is TGTTCCAGCAGCTTAGGAGACAGTCAAAATCAGCCCCAGCATTTT.